This TCR beta chain derives from a study of regulatory T cells in long-lasting Graves disease. With iRepertoire HTBI primers and Arm-PCR of CDR3 regions, TCR beta libraries were built. In TCRdb, the multiplex PCR reads were re-called with MiXCR into one record per CDR3 protein. The data hold about 500,000 distinct CDR3 sequences, with about 12% observed a single time. This CDR3 has 16 amino acids. V dropped 1 base and J dropped 6; count of bases not matched to a gene: 8. Germline CDR1 and CDR2: SGHAT and FQNNGV. This clonotype occurred many times. Its antigen is unknown. Indicated time point: newly diagnosed GD, antithyroid drugs for less than 3 months. TCR sequences were obtained from RNA taken from PBMCs. Graves' disease diagnoses followed American Thyroid Association guidelines. Findings and limits, study-wide: Accuracy could have been hurt by small sample size.

The data were also submitted as part of a second study, on T cells in Graves' hyperthyroidism and ophthalmopathy.

The chain recombines TRBV11-2 with TRBJ1-4; 7 bases line up with TRBD1. The clonotype was recovered from a woman aged 25 to 39 with Graves disease. The material was peripheral blood mononuclear cells (PBMCs), obtained at new diagnosis, from a patient treated with antithyroid drugs. CDR3 coding DNA: TGTGCCAGCAGCTTAGGCTACAGGGGAGTCCATGAAAAACTGTTTTTT. Its translation: CASSLGYRGVHEKLFF. The full variable domain, its missing parts supplied by reference TRBV11-2 and TRBJ1-4, is EAGVAQSPRYKIIEKRQSVAFWCNPISGHATLYWYQQILGQGPKLLIQFQNNGVVDDSQLPKDRFSAERLKGVDSTLKIQPAKLEDSAVYLCASSLGYRGVHEKLFFGSGTQLSVL.